This T cell receptor beta chain was captured by sequencing in a study of CD8+CD57+ T cells in acquired aplastic anemia. TCR beta VDJ and CDR3 were profiled, and genomic DNA was the template. TCRdb independently ran MiXCR on the reads; one entry per CDR3 protein. The sample consists of 450,000 to 550,000 distinct CDR3 sequences, over 25% of them appearing once. Previously, flow cytometry had revealed CD8+CD57+ cell expansion in the patients chosen for sequencing. This clonotype was detected only a few times. Trimming took 5 bases from V and 0 from J; bases not matched to a gene: 4. The CDR3 is 16 residues long. The germline V gene encodes CDR1 SGHTA and CDR2 FQGTGA.

The J gene is TRBJ1-6, the V gene TRBV7-3, with 7 bases lining up with TRBD1. The sample consisted of sorted CD4+, CD8+, or CD8+CD57+ T cells (not recorded which) from PBMCs. This TCR derives from a human donor with aplastic anemia. The DNA for the CDR3 is TGTGCCAGCAGCCCCCAGGGGGGCTCCTATAATTCACCCCTCCACTTT. It encodes CASSPQGGSYNSPLHF.